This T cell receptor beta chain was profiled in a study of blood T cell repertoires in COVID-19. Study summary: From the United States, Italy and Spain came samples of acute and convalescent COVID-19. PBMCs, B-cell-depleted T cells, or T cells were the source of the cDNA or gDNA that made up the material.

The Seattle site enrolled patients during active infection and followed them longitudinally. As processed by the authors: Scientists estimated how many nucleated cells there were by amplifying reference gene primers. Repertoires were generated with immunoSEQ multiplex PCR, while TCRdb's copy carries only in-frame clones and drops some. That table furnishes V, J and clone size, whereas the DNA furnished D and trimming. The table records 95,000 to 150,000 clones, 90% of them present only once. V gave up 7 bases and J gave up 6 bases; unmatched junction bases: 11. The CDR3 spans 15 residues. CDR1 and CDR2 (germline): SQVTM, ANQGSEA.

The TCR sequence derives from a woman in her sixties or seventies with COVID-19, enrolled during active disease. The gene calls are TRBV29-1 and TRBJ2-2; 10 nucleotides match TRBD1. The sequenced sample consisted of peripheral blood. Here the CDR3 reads CSAVDGTGVSGELFF. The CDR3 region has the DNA TGCAGCGCTGTGGACGGGACAGGGGTTTCCGGGGAGCTGTTTTTT.